This T cell receptor (beta chain) was documented in a study of cytomegalovirus exposure and HLA in healthy donors. General study results and limits: Analysis was carried out at a later point, and it linked a missense DCLRE1C variant to TCR beta V- and J-gene trimming. V segments that were indistinguishable, TRBV6-2 and TRBV6-3 among them, were omitted from analysis.

The donors comprised healthy bone marrow donors. The PCR made use of 60 Vbeta and 13 Jbeta primers. Assay used: immunoSEQ multiplex PCR; TCRdb lists only in-frame clones, some missing. Found here are around 230,000 clones, 60% to 80% of them singletons; the top ten hold 1.8%. The V gene's germline CDR1 is MGHRA and CDR2 YSYEKL. The CDR3 totals 15 residues. The trim removed 0 bases at V and 3 bases at J, leaving 5 bases unmatched. A remark on this clone: The antigen is not known.

The rearrangement links TRBV4-1 to TRBJ2-7; TRBD2 agrees at 7 bases. This TCR came from a male donor in good health and CMV-seronegative. The specimen sequenced was PBMCs. This chain's CDR3 is CASSQDWGGGYEQYF. CDR3 coding DNA: TGCGCCAGCAGCCAAGATTGGGGGGGAGGCTACGAGCAGTACTTC.